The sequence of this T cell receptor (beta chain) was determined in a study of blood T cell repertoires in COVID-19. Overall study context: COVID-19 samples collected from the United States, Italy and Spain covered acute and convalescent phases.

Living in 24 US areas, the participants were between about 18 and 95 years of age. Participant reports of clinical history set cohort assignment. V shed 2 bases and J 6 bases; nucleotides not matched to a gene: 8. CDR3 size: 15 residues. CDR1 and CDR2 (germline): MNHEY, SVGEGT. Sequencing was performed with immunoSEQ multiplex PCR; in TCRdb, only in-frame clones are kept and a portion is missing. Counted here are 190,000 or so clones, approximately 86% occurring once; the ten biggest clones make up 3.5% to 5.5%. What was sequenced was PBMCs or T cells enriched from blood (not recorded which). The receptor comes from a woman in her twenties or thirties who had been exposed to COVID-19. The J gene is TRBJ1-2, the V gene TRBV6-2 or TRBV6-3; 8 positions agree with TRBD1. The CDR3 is CASSYGQGHWDGYTF. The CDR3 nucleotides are TGTGCCAGCAGTTACGGACAGGGACATTGGGATGGCTACACCTTC.